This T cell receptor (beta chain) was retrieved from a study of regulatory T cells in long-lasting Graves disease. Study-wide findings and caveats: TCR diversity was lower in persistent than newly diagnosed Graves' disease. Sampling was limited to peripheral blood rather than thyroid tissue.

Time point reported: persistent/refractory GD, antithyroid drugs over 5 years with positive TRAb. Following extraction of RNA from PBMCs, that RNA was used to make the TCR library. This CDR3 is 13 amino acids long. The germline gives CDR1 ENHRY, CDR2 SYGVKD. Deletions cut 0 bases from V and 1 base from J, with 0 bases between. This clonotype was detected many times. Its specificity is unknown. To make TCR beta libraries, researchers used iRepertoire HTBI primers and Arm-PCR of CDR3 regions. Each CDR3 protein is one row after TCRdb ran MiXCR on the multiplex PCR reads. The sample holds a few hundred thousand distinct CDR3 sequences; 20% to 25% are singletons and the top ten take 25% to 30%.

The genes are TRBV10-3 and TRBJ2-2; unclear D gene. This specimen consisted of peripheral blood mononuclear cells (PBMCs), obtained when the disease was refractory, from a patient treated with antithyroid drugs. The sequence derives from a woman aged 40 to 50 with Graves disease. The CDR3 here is CAISESNTGELFF. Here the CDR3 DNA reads TGTGCCATCAGTGAGTCGAACACCGGGGAGCTGTTTTTT.